This T cell receptor (beta chain) was identified during a study of blood T cell repertoires in COVID-19. This CDR3 is 15 amino acids long. CDR1 SGHTA and CDR2 FQGTGA come from the germline V gene. V shed 8 bases, J shed 7 bases, and the junction held 4 bases outside the gene matches. This table comes from immunoSEQ multiplex PCR, and its TCRdb copy is limited to in-frame clones, with some not included. The sample lists some 250,000 clones, approximately 83% occurring once. Input material: peripheral blood. The rearrangement links TRBV7-3 to TRBJ2-2; 16 bases line up with TRBD2. The clonotype comes from a woman between 25 and 40 years old who had recovered from COVID-19. The CDR3 region is CASGTSGGASGELFF. CDR3 DNA: TGTGCCAGCGGGACTAGCGGGGGGGCCAGCGGGGAGCTGTTTTTT.